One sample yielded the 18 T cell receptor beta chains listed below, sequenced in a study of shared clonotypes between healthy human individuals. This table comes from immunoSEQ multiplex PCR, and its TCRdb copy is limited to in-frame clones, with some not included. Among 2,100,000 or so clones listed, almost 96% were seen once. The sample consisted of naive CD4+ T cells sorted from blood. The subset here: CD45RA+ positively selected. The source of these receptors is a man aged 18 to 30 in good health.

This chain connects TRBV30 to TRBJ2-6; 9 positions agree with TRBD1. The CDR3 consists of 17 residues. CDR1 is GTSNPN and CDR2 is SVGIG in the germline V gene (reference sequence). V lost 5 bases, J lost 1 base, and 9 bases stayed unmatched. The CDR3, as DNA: TGTGCCTGGCGTCGCGGGACAGGGCAGTCTGGGGCCAACGTCCTGACTTTC. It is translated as CAWRRGTGQSGANVLTF. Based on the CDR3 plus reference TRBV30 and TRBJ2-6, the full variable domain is SQTIHQWPATLVQPVGSPLSLECTVEGTSNPNLYWYRQAAGRGLQLLFYSVGIGQISSEVPQNLSASRPQDRQFILSSKKLLLSDSGFYLCAWRRGTGQSGANVLTFGAGSRLTVL.

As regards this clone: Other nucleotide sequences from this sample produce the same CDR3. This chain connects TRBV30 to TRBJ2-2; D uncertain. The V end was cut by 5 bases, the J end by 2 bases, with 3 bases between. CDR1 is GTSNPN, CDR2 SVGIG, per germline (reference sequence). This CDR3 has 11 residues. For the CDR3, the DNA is TGTGCCTGGGGAAACACCGGGGAGCTGTTTTTT. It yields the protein CAWGNTGELFF. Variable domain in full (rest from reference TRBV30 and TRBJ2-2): SQTIHQWPATLVQPVGSPLSLECTVEGTSNPNLYWYRQAAGRGLQLLFYSVGIGQISSEVPQNLSASRPQDRQFILSSKKLLLSDSGFYLCAWGNTGELFFGEGSRLTVL.

CDR3 DNA sequence: TGCAGCGTTGGAAAGGTGGAGGTAGCTCCCTACGAGCAGTACTTC. Its protein is CSVGKVEVAPYEQYF. V and J are TRBV29-1 and TRBJ2-7; D is perhaps TRBD2 (5 bases). The V end was cut by 4 bases, the J end by 2 bases, with 18 bases between. The CDR3 has 15 residues. CDR1 and CDR2 from the germline V gene are SQVTM and ANQGSEA.

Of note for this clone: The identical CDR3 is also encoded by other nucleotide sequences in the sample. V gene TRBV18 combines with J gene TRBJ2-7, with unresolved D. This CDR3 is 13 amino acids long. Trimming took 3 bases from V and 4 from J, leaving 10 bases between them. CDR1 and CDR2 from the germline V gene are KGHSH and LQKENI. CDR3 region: CASSPTGSYEQYF. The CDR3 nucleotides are TGTGCCAGCTCACCGACCGGATCGTACGAGCAGTACTTC.

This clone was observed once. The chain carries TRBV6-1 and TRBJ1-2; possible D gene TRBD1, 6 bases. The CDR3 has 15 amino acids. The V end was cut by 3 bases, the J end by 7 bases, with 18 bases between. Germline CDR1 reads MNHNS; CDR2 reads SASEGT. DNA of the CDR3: TGTGCCAGCAGTGAGCAAGGGACACTCGGAGGTGGCTACACCTTC. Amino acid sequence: CASSEQGTLGGGYTF.

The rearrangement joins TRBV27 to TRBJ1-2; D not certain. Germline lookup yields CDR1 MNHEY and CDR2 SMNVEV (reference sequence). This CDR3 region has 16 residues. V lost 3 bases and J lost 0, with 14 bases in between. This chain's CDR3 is CASSFRAEQPNYGYTF. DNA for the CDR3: TGTGCCAGCAGTTTCCGGGCCGAACAACCTAACTATGGCTACACCTTC.

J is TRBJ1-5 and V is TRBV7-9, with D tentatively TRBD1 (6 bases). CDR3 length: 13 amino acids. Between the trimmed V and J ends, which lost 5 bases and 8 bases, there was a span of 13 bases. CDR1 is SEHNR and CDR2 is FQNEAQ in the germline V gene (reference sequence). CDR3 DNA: TGTGCCAGCAGCCCGGACAGTTCAGAGCCCCAGCATTTT. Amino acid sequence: CASSPDSSEPQHF.

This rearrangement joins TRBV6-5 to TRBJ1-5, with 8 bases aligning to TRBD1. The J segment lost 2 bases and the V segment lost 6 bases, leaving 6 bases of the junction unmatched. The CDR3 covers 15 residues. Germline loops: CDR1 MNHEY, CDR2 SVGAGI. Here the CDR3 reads CASSDRGGGNQPQHF. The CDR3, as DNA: TGTGCCAGCAGCGACAGGGGCGGGGGCAATCAGCCCCAGCATTTT.

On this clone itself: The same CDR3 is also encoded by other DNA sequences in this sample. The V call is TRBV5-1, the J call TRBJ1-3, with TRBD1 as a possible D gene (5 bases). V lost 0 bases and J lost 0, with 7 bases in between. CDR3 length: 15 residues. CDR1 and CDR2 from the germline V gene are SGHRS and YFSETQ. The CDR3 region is CASSLAGDSGNTIYF. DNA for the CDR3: TGCGCCAGCAGCTTGGCGGGGGACTCTGGAAACACCATATATTTT.

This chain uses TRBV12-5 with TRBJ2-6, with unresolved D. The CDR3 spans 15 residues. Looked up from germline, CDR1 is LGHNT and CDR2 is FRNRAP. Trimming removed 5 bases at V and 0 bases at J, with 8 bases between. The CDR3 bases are TGTGCTAGTGGTCTCAGTGGCTCTGGGGCCAACGTCCTGACTTTC. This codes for CASGLSGSGANVLTF.

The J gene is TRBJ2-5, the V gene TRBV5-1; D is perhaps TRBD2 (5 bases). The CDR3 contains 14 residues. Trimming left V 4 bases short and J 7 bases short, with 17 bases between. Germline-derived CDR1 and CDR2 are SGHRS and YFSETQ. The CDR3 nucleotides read TGCGCCAGCAGCCTTCTGACGGCCGCGGGGACCCAGTACTTC. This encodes CASSLLTAAGTQYF.

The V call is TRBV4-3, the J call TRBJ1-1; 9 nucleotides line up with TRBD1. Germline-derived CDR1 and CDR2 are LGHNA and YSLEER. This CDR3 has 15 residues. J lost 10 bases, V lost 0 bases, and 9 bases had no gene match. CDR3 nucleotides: TGCGCCAGCAGCCAAGAATGGGGACAGGGCCAGGGAGCTTTCTTT. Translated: CASSQEWGQGQGAFF.

As DNA, the CDR3 is TGTGCCAGCTCACCACCGGGGCAGGGCTCTGGGGCCAACGTCCTGACTTTC. It yields the protein CASSPPGQGSGANVLTF. The rearrangement joins TRBV18 to TRBJ2-6; weak D call: TRBD1 (5 bases). Germline CDR1 is KGHSH and CDR2 is LQKENI. V lost 0 bases and J 0 bases, leaving 9 bases between the germline ends. The length of the CDR3 is 17 residues.

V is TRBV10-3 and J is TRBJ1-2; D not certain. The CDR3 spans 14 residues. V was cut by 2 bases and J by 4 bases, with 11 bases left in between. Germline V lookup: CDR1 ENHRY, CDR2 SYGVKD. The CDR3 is CAISERAEVYGYTF. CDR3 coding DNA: TGTGCCATCAGTGAGAGGGCGGAAGTCTATGGCTACACCTTC.

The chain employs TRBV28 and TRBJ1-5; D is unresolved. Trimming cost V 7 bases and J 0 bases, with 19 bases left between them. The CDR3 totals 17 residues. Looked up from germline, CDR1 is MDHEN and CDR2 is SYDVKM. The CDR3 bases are TGTGCCAGCAAAATTACCTCGGGTAGCTATAGCAATCAGCCCCAGCATTTT. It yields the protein CASKITSGSYSNQPQHF.

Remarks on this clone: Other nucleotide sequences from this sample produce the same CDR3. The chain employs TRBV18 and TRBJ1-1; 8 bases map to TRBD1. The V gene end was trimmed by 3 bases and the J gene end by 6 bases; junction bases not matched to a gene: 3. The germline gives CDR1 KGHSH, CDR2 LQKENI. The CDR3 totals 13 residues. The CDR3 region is CASSPGTGAEAFF. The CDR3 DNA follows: TGTGCCAGCTCACCCGGGACAGGAGCTGAAGCTTTCTTT.

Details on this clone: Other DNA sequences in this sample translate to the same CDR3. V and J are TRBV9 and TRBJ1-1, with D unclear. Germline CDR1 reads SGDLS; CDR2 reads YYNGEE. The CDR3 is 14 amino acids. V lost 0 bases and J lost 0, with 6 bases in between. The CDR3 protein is CASSVAGMNTEAFF. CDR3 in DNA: TGTGCCAGCAGCGTAGCCGGAATGAACACTGAAGCTTTCTTT.

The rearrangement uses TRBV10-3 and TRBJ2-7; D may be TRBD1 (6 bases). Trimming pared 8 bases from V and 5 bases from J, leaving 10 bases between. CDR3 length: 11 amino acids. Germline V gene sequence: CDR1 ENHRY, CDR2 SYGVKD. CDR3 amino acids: CAIGGYHEQYF. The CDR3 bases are TGTGCCATCGGGGGCTACCACGAGCAGTACTTC.